Below, one TCR beta chain is given with its context. The repertoire was sequenced with immunoSEQ multiplex PCR; TCRdb's copy has only in-frame clones and lacks some. The data hold tens of thousands of clones, with about 88% observed a single time. The data are from a study of blood T cell repertoires in COVID-19. Study context: Donors in the United States, Italy and Spain gave samples during acute or convalescent COVID-19.

V shed 0 bases and J 5 bases; nucleotides not matched to a gene: 10. Germline V gene lookup returns CDR1 LNHNV and CDR2 YYDKDF (reference sequence). The CDR3 has 17 amino acids. The clonotype originates from a woman in her forties or fifties with active or convalescent COVID-19. The sample comprised peripheral blood. This chain uses TRBV15 with TRBJ2-5; 9 nucleotides match TRBD2. CDR3 sequence: CATSRDRSPSGEETQYF. The CDR3 nucleotides are TGTGCCACCAGCAGAGATCGGTCCCCTAGCGGGGAGGAGACCCAGTACTTC.